This T cell receptor (beta chain) is drawn from a study of shared clonotypes between healthy human individuals (dated by TCRdb to 2019 to 2021). Background for the entire study: The cohort comprised a couple of women and a few men aged 18 to 49 years. For each donor, three plates each were used for CD4 naive and CD4 memory, two plates were used for CD8 naive, and one plate was used for CD8 memory. To estimate repertoire size and how much clonotype sharing occurs between individuals, the study deeply sequenced the blood TCR repertoires of several healthy adults. Libraries were prepared and TCR repertoires were sequenced by different laboratories using diverse techniques, in order to increase sequencing depth and limit assay-specific biases. Between about 0.8 and 9 billion PBMCs per donor were obtained by leukapheresis. Findings and caveats that apply to the study as a whole: When a handful of donors were compared, the shared fraction of clonotypes was 5% to 6.5% for naive CD4, roughly 3.3% for naive CD8, 2.3% for memory CD4, and roughly 0.4% for memory CD8. Based on pairwise subsampling, the degree of clonotype sharing among donors was expected to be affected by sequencing depth. Larger estimated clonotype richness was generally found for naive subsets than for memory subsets. Because the study included a small number of donors, the genetic and exposure-history diversity represented was limited. Sampling was limited to blood, and TCR repertoires in tissue likely differ from TCR repertoires in blood. Clonotypes shared by all four sorted-subset donors showed higher generation probabilities than non-shared clonotypes. Even with the large sequencing depth, rarefaction of the sorted-subset datasets indicated that sequencing was incomplete.

Of note for this clone: The clone's antigen remains unknown. Base qualities are missing; no much larger clone stands one base away. The sample holds other DNA sequences that translate to the same CDR3.

Donors were healthy HIV-negative adults with no recently reported acute infections or vaccinations. Every donor was a Caucasian adult living in Nashville, Tennessee, USA. CD4+ T cells were enriched by magnetic negative selection; naive cells were then positively selected on CD45RA, and the negative fraction formed the memory subset. Blood was collected by leukapheresis, and PBMCs were isolated by Ficoll-Histopaque density gradient centrifugation and then cryopreserved in liquid nitrogen vapor phase. Purity and quantity of every magnetically sorted T cell population were checked by analytical flow cytometry. Each sorted fraction had its genomic DNA isolated and then quantified by UV absorbance on a Nanodrop 2000c. The CDR3 spans 15 residues, from the cysteine through the phenylalanine. The retained sequence is limited to the CDR3, 45 bases, with the frame set at the first base. V is shortened by 0 bases, J by 0 bases, and the region joining them spans 7 bases. Taken from the germline V gene, the CDR1 and CDR2 loops are SGHRS and YFSETQ.

TCR CDR3 regions were amplified from genomic DNA by multiplex PCR using the deep immunoSEQ assay. Extracted genomic DNA from each cell subset was spread evenly across all wells of several immunoSEQ 96-well plates, with each plate serving as a replicate. For sorted subsets, each replicate PCR was loaded with approximately 0.2 ug genomic DNA, equivalent to about 33,000 T cell genomes. Purified libraries were measured with a Qubit 3.0 fluorometer, size-checked on a Bioanalyzer 2100, and measured again with the KAPA Library Quantification kit. Every immunoSEQ 96-well plate was sequenced on a dedicated single-read 150-cycle Illumina NextSeq 550 flow cell. The original pipeline was this. The immunoSEQ output contained only junctional sequences without quality scores, so filtering could not match that applied to full-length reads. Sequences were annotated with PyIR, a Python wrapper for IgBLAST v1.9, and V/J genes and CDR3 were assigned using IMGT germline references. Any read was removed if the V/J assignment was weak (E-value above 1e-6), the CDR3 was missing, or the read contained stop codons, out-of-frame junctions, or ambiguous translated residues. V3J clonotypes were defined as sequences sharing an identical inferred V gene, J gene, and CDR3 amino acid sequence. To compute the percentage overlap between repertoires, the number of shared unique clonotypes was divided by the size of the smaller repertoire. Richness of each repertoire was evaluated using RTK rarefaction, the Chao1 estimator, and Recon v2.1 estimates of unobserved clonotypes. For all TCRbeta clonotypes obtained by the gDNA method from four donors, generation probabilities were computed with OLGA. TCRdb mirrors the immuneACCESS table, restricted to in-frame sequences. Some clones are absent from its copies; in checked studies, under half trace to an unresolved V gene, and the reason for the others is unknown. V and J calls and clone size follow that table, whereas D and trimming were derived from the DNA. Counted in this sample were around 1,100,000 clones; 60% to 85% of them appeared once. In total, the top ten clones hold 0.89% of the sample.

This chain is built from TRBV5-1 and TRBJ2-1, with the D gene tentatively TRBD1 or TRBD2, based on 6 matching bases in each. Sample: memory CD4+ T cells from PBMCs. The cell subset or site label for this specimen denotes: CD45RA-negative fraction. The clonotype was recovered from a young man in good health. Some clones in this sample may be carry-over from other donors' samples. The CDR3 is CASSLEGGSYNEQFF. The nucleotide sequence is TGCGCCAGCAGCTTGGAGGGGGGCTCCTACAATGAGCAGTTCTTC.